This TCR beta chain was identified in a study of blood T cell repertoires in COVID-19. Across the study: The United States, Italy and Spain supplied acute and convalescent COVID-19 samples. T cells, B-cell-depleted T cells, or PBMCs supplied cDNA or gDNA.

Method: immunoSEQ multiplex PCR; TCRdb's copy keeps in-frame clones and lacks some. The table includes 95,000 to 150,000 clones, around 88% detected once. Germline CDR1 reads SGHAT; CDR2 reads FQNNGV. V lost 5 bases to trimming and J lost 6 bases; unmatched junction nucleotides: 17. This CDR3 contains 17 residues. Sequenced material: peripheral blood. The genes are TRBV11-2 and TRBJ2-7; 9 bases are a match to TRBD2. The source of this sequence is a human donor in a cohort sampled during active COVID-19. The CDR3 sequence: CASSPRGAGLAFSEQYF. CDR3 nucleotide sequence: TGTGCCAGCAGCCCAAGAGGTGCGGGACTAGCTTTTAGCGAGCAGTACTTC.